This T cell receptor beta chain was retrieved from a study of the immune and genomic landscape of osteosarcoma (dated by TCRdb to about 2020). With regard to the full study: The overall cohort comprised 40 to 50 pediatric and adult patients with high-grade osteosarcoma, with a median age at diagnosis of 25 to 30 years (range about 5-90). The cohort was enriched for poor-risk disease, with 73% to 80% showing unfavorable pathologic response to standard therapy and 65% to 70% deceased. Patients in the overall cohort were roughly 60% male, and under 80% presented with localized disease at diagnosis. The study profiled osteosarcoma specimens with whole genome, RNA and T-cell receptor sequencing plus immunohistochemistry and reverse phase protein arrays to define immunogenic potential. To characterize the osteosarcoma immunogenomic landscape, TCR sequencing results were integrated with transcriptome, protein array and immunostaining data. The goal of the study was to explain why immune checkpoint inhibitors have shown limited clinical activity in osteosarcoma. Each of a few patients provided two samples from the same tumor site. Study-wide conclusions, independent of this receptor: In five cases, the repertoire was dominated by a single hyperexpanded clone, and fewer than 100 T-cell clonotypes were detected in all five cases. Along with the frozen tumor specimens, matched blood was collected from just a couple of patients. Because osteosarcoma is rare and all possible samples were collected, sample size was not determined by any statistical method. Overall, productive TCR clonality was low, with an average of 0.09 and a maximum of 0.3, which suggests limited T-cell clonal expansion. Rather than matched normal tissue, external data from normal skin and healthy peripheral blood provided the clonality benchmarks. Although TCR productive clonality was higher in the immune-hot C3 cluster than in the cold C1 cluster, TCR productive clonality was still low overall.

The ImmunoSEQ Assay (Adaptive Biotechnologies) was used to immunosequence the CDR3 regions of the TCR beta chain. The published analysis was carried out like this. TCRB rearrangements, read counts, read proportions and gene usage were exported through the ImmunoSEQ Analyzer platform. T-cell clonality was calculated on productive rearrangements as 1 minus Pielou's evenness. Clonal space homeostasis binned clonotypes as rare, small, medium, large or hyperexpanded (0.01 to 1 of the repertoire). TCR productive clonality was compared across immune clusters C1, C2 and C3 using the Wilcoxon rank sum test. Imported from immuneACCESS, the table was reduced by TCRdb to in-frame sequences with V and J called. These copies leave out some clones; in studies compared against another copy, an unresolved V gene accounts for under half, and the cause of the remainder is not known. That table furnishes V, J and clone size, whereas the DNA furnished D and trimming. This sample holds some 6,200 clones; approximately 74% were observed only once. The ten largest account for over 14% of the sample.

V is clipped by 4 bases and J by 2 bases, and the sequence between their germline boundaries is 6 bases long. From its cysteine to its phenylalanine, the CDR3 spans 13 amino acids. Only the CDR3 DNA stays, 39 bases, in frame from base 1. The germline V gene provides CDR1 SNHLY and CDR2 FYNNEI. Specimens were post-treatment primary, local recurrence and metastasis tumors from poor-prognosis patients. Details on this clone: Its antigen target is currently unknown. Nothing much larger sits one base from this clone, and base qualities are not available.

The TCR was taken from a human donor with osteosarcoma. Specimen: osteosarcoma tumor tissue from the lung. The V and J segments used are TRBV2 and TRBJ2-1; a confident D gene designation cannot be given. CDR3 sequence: CASSGMTYNEQFF. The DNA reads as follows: TGTGCCAGCAGTGGTATGACCTACAATGAGCAGTTCTTC.